This section outlines one T cell receptor beta chain sequence together with its context. TCRdb's table, derived via immunoSEQ multiplex PCR, lists solely in-frame clones and lacks some. The data hold roughly 230,000 clones, with about nine tenths observed a single time. The CDR3 spans 15 residues. Germline CDR1 is SGHRS and CDR2 is YFSETQ. Trimming took 0 bases from V and 1 from J; bases not matched to a gene: 3. The data were taken from a study of blood T cell repertoires in COVID-19. This clonotype was obtained from a woman in her twenties or thirties with acute COVID-19. This chain links TRBV5-1 with TRBJ1-1; 7 bases match TRBD1. The source material was PBMCs or T cells enriched from blood (not recorded which). The CDR3, as DNA: TGCGCCAGCAGCTTGGAAGGGGGCGCGAACACTGAAGCTTTCTTT. This sequence encodes CASSLEGGANTEAFF. Full variable domain (rest looked up from reference TRBV5-1 and TRBJ1-1): KAGVTQTPRYLIKTRGQQVTLSCSPISGHRSVSWYQQTPGQGLQFLFEYFSETQRNKGNFPGRFSGRQFSNSRSEMNVSTLELGDSALYLCASSLEGGANTEAFFGQGTRLTVV.